Below, 27 T cell receptor beta chains from the same sample are listed, as sequenced in a study of cytomegalovirus exposure and HLA in healthy donors. The study ran its PCR with 60 Vbeta and 13 Jbeta primers. Clones were read by immunoSEQ multiplex PCR, and TCRdb kept only the in-frame ones, dropping some. The sample holds about 200,000 clones, 65% to 85% seen once. The sequenced sample consisted of PBMCs. These receptors were taken from a boy aged 2 to 10 in good health and CMV-seronegative.

J is TRBJ2-3 and V is TRBV29-1, with D unresolved. The CDR3 covers 12 residues. V lost 2 bases and J lost 3, with 6 bases in between. CDR1 is SQVTM, CDR2 ANQGSEA, per germline. This chain's CDR3 is CSVEWATDTQYF. CDR3 bases: TGCAGCGTTGAATGGGCGACAGATACGCAGTATTTT.

The CDR3 loop reads CAIRPGTANYGYTF. In nucleotides, the CDR3 is TGTGCCATCAGGCCGGGGACAGCTAACTATGGCTACACCTTC. This chain uses TRBV10-3 with TRBJ1-2; 7 bases align to TRBD1. The V gene's germline CDR1 is ENHRY and CDR2 SYGVKD. Germline trimming cut 6 bases from V and 0 bases from J; bases unmatched to any gene: 4. The CDR3 covers 14 residues.

The CDR3, as DNA: TGTGCCAGCAGCTTAGTGGCCTCTGGAAACACCATATATTTT. This sequence encodes CASSLVASGNTIYF. The rearrangement uses TRBV7-6 and TRBJ1-3; D is unclear. The germline V and J ends were trimmed by 1 base and 0 bases, with 4 bases remaining between them. Germline CDR1 and CDR2: SGHVS and FNYEAQ. This CDR3 has 14 amino acids.

This sequence joins TRBV2 and TRBJ2-7; 7 bases fit TRBD1. V was pared by 6 bases and J by 3 bases, with 5 bases of the junction left unmatched. This CDR3 is built from 13 residues. Per the germline V gene, CDR1 is SNHLY and CDR2 is FYNNEI. The CDR3 loop reads CASRRTGLYEQYF. As DNA, the CDR3 is TGTGCCAGCAGAAGGACAGGACTCTACGAGCAGTACTTC.

The gene calls are TRBV5-4 and TRBJ2-7; perhaps TRBD2 as D (6 bases). V was cut by 1 base and J by 2 bases, with 16 bases left in between. Germline V gives CDR1 SGHNT, CDR2 YYREEE (reference sequence). This CDR3 spans 16 amino acids. CDR3 DNA sequence: TGTGCCAGCAGCTTGAGAGGATCGGGGGATCCCTACGAGCAGTACTTC. Protein product: CASSLRGSGDPYEQYF.

J is TRBJ2-7 and V is TRBV6-6; perhaps TRBD2 as D (5 bases). The V gene's germline CDR1 is MNHNY and CDR2 SVGAGI (reference sequence). This CDR3 has 13 residues. With 6 bases removed from V and 3 bases from J, the gap between germline ends came to 12 bases. The CDR3 sequence is CASRTQGSYEQYF. The CDR3, as DNA: TGTGCCAGCAGAACCCAAGGGAGCTACGAGCAGTACTTC.

This sequence joins TRBV15 and TRBJ1-1, with D unclear. The CDR3 runs 11 residues. The V gene lost 6 bases and the J gene lost 3 bases, with 5 bases spanning the gap. The germline V gene has CDR1 LNHNV and CDR2 YYDKDF (reference sequence). Written as DNA, the CDR3 is TGTGCCACCAGAACGGACACTGAAGCTTTCTTT. Its protein is CATRTDTEAFF. The variable domain in full, completed from reference TRBV15 and TRBJ1-1, reads DAMVIQNPRYQVTQFGKPVTLSCSQTLNHNVMYWYQQKSSQAPKLLFHYYDKDFNNEADTPDNFQSRRPNTSFCFLDIRSPGLGDTAMYLCATRTDTEAFFGQGTRLTVV.

This chain links TRBV4-3 with TRBJ2-3; D might be TRBD1 (6 bases). The V and J ends lost 2 bases and 7 bases respectively, with 10 bases between them. The germline V gene encodes CDR1 LGHNA and CDR2 YSLEER. The CDR3 is made up of 13 amino acids. The CDR3 nucleotides read TGCGCCAGCAGCCAAAACAGGGAAAATACGCAGTATTTT. Translating it yields CASSQNRENTQYF.

The rearrangement joins TRBV6-1 to TRBJ1-5; the D is unclear. CDR1 and CDR2 (germline): MNHNS, SASEGT. V gave up 7 bases and J gave up 4 bases, with 14 bases separating them. The CDR3 has 14 residues. CDR3 sequence: CASKVDGMNQPQHF. CDR3 coding DNA: TGTGCCAGCAAAGTAGACGGGATGAATCAGCCCCAGCATTTT.

This rearrangement joins TRBV4-3 to TRBJ2-3; D remains unclear. The germline gives CDR1 LGHNA, CDR2 YSLEER. With 1 base removed from V and 6 bases from J, the gap between germline ends came to 17 bases. The CDR3 extends over 16 amino acids. The CDR3, as DNA: TGCGCCAGCAGCCAAGGACTCTACCCCTCTGGGGATACGCAGTATTTT. This translates into CASSQGLYPSGDTQYF.

The genes are TRBV11-2 and TRBJ2-1, with 10 bases matching TRBD1. V trimming: 5 bases; J trimming: 9 bases; junction bases outside the gene matches: 10. The germline V gene has CDR1 SGHAT and CDR2 FQNNGV. The CDR3 is 15 residues long. This chain's CDR3 is CASSPDRGLITEQFF. The DNA of the CDR3 is TGTGCCAGCAGCCCCGACAGGGGGCTAATTACTGAGCAGTTCTTC.

The chain uses TRBV7-9 and TRBJ1-2, with no clear D. Trimming cost V 1 base and J 4 bases, with 7 bases left between them. Germline values: CDR1 SEHNR, CDR2 FQNEAQ (reference sequence). This CDR3 spans 13 amino acids. The CDR3: CASSLGASYGYTF. CDR3 DNA: TGTGCCAGCAGCTTAGGTGCGAGCTATGGCTACACCTTC.

V and J are TRBV5-4 and TRBJ2-3, with 13 bases identical to TRBD2. The length of the CDR3 is 16 residues. Losses at the gene ends were 2 bases for V and 10 bases for J; bases not matched to a gene: 10. Per the germline V gene, CDR1 is SGHNT and CDR2 is YYREEE (reference sequence). The CDR3 DNA reads as TGTGCCAGCAGCTTTAAACTAGCGGGGGGGCCGGAGGCGCAGTATTTT. The encoded protein is CASSFKLAGGPEAQYF.

In its sample, this clone was seen a few times. The chain couples TRBV9 to TRBJ2-5; tentatively, D is TRBD2 (5 bases). The CDR3 is made up of 13 amino acids. With 0 bases removed from V and 2 bases from J, the gap between germline ends came to 5 bases. Germline values: CDR1 SGDLS, CDR2 YYNGEE. The CDR3 DNA sequence: TGTGCCAGCAGCGTAGCGGGGCAAGAGACCCAGTACTTC. It is translated as CASSVAGQETQYF.

The count of this clone is one. J is TRBJ2-5 and V is TRBV5-6; D not certain. The CDR3 is made up of 11 amino acids. The germline V and J ends were trimmed by 1 base and 5 bases, with 3 bases remaining between them. The germline CDR1 and CDR2 sequences are SGHDT and YYEEEE. The CDR3 nucleotides read TGTGCCAGCAGCTTGAGCGAGACCCAGTACTTC. Residues: CASSLSETQYF.

The chain combines TRBV4-3 with TRBJ2-7, with 7 nucleotides matching TRBD2. Germline V gene data show CDR1 as LGHNA and CDR2 as YSLEER. The CDR3 sequence is 17 residues long. V was pared by 1 base and J by 0 bases, with 9 bases of the junction left unmatched. The DNA for the CDR3 is TGCGCCAGCAGCCAAGCCGGCGGGGGAGGGAGCTCCTACGAGCAGTACTTC. As protein: CASSQAGGGGSSYEQYF.

V and J are TRBV5-1 and TRBJ2-3; TRBD2 matches at 15 bases. Germline CDR1 and CDR2: SGHRS and YFSETQ. This CDR3 contains 17 residues. Trimming at V came to 4 bases and at J to 6 bases, leaving 9 bases not matched to a gene. The CDR3 sequence is CASSPGLAGGTGDTQYF. CDR3 sequence (DNA): TGCGCCAGCAGCCCGGGACTAGCGGGGGGTACGGGCGATACGCAGTATTTT.

The gene calls are TRBV19 and TRBJ1-2, with a tentative D call TRBD1 (5 bases). Germline CDR1 is LNHDA and CDR2 is SQIVND (reference sequence). The CDR3 is made up of 11 amino acids. V was cut by 8 bases and J by 4 bases, with 8 bases left in between. CDR3 in amino acids: CASDRGYGYTF. For the CDR3, the DNA is TGTGCCAGTGACAGAGGCTATGGCTACACCTTC.

For this clone: The sample holds other DNA sequences that translate to the same CDR3. The chain combines TRBV29-1 with TRBJ1-1; TRBD1 aligns across 7 bases. In germline, CDR1 is SQVTM, CDR2 ANQGSEA. The trim removed 6 bases at V and 1 base at J, leaving 11 bases unmatched. The CDR3 has 15 residues. CDR3: CSVKPSTGPNTEAFF. Written as DNA, the CDR3 is TGCAGCGTGAAGCCTTCGACAGGGCCGAACACTGAAGCTTTCTTT.

This rearrangement joins TRBV2 to TRBJ1-1, with 7 bases fitting TRBD1. CDR1 is SNHLY, CDR2 FYNNEI, per germline. The CDR3 totals 13 residues. The V and J ends lost 7 bases and 8 bases, in that order; junction bases with no gene match: 10. The CDR3 loop reads CASIRGQTYEAFF. DNA of the CDR3: TGTGCCAGCATAAGGGGACAGACTTACGAAGCTTTCTTT.

The CDR3 spells CASSLDRGNSPLHF. The CDR3 nucleotides are TGTGCCAGCAGCCTGGACAGGGGGAATTCACCCCTCCACTTT. This chain links TRBV5-5 with TRBJ1-6; 10 bases map to TRBD1. The CDR3 covers 14 residues. From germline, CDR1 is SGHKS and CDR2 YYEKEE (reference sequence). The trim removed 4 bases at V and 7 bases at J, leaving 2 bases unmatched.

The chain recombines TRBV19 with TRBJ1-5; 7 positions match TRBD1. In germline, CDR1 is LNHDA, CDR2 SQIVND (reference sequence). CDR3 length: 17 amino acids. The V segment lost 4 bases and the J segment 6 bases; nucleotides outside the gene matches: 15. The CDR3 spells CASSTSRQGTAGQPQHF. CDR3 in DNA: TGTGCCAGTAGTACCTCCAGACAGGGAACGGCTGGTCAGCCCCAGCATTTT.

V and J are TRBV23-1 and TRBJ2-1, with 7 bases matching TRBD1. TRBV23-1 is treated as an ORF (open reading frame) with a function not yet certain. V gave up 3 bases and J gave up 13 bases; unmatched junction bases: 9. The CDR3 has 13 amino acids. The DNA of the CDR3 is TGCGCCAGCAGTCACCCCGTGAGGGGGCGACAGTTCTTC. Translation: CASSHPVRGRQFF.

This sequence joins TRBV7-9 and TRBJ2-7; TRBD2 might be the D (6 bases). In germline, CDR1 is SEHNR, CDR2 FQNEAQ (reference sequence). The ends were cut back, 8 bases at V and 6 bases at J, with 11 bases in the middle. The length of the CDR3 is 11 residues. The CDR3 nucleotides read TGTGCCAGCCAACGGGGAGGCGAGCAGTACTTC. Its translation: CASQRGGEQYF.

This rearrangement joins TRBV12-5 to TRBJ1-2, with TRBD1 as a possible D gene (5 bases). Germline V gene data show CDR1 as LGHNT and CDR2 as FRNRAP. This CDR3 spans 13 amino acids. V lost 7 bases and J lost 8, with 17 bases in between. The CDR3 DNA reads TGTGCTAGTGCCCCCGGGGGGGGAGAGGGCTACACCTTC. Translation: CASAPGGGEGYTF.

The chain uses TRBV7-8 and TRBJ1-3; TRBD1 is a possible D gene (5 bases). Germline V gene data show CDR1 as SGHVS and CDR2 as FQNEAQ. Trimming pared 8 bases from V and 4 bases from J, leaving 9 bases between. The length of the CDR3 is 12 residues. The DNA of the CDR3 is TGTGCCAGCCGGGGGGGAGGAAACACCATATATTTT. It is translated as CASRGGGNTIYF.

This rearrangement joins TRBV6-1 to TRBJ2-5, with D unclear. The DNA end is a closer match to TRBJ2-7, so the J assignment may be wrong. This CDR3 is built from 13 residues. CDR1 and CDR2 from the germline V gene are MNHNS and SASEGT. The CDR3 DNA sequence: TGTGCCAGCACCCGCTCCCCTTTGAACGAGCAGTACTTC. It is translated as CASTRSPLNEQYF.